The rows below give T cell receptor beta chains drawn from one sample of a study of blood T cell repertoires in COVID-19. Sequenced by immunoSEQ multiplex PCR; TCRdb stores in-frame clones only, minus some. The sample includes approximately 250,000 clones, 80% to 85% of them seen just once. What was sequenced was peripheral blood. These receptors all stem from a man in his 60s with acute or convalescent COVID-19. CDR3s include the opening cysteine and the closing phenylalanine or tryptophan. D genes are given only for firm matches.

D gene	V gene	CDR3 length	J gene	CDR3 DNA	CDR3 protein
.	TRBV18	16	TRBJ1-5	TGTGCCAGCTCACCAGGGGGAGTGGGGGGTGATCAGCCCCAGCATTTT	CASSPGGVGGDQPQHF
.	TRBV5-4	13	TRBJ2-5	TGTGCCAGCAGCTTAGGAAGGGGAGAGACCCAGTACTTC	CASSLGRGETQYF
TRBD1	TRBV6-5	14	TRBJ1-1	TGTGCCAGCAAATACAGGGGTACTAACACTGAAGCTTTCTTT	CASKYRGTNTEAFF
.	TRBV28	15	TRBJ1-4	TGTGCCAGCAGCCCTGTGGGGGGGCGAGTAGAAAAACTGTTTTTT	CASSPVGGRVEKLFF
TRBD2	TRBV4-3	15	TRBJ2-7	TGCGCCAGCAGCGAAGATAGCGGGAGCGGCGACGAGCAGTACTTC	CASSEDSGSGDEQYF
.	TRBV30	17	TRBJ1-3	TGTGCCTGGAGTGTAGAAGCCTATCCAAGCTCTGGAAACACCATATATTTT	CAWSVEAYPSSGNTIYF
TRBD1	TRBV5-1	17	TRBJ2-3	TGCGCCAGCAGCTTGCGTACAGGGGCCTTGAGCACAGATACGCAGTATTTT	CASSLRTGALSTDTQYF
TRBD2	TRBV5-1	14	TRBJ2-7	TGCGCCAGCACATTGGGGATTAGCGGGGACGAGCAGTACTTC	CASTLGISGDEQYF
TRBD1	TRBV5-1	15	TRBJ2-5	TGCGCCAGCAGCTCCGGGACAGGGATCCAAGAGACCCAGTACTTC	CASSSGTGIQETQYF
TRBD1	TRBV6-5	15	TRBJ1-2	TGTGCCAGCAGTCCCGACAGGGGTGGAAAGAATGGCTACACCTTC	CASSPDRGGKNGYTF
TRBD1	TRBV18	15	TRBJ2-7	TGTGCCAGCTCACAAACCGGGACAGGGAACTACGAGCAGTACTTC	CASSQTGTGNYEQYF
.	TRBV19	14	TRBJ2-4	TGTGCCAGTAGTGGGGACACTGCCAAAAACATTCAGTACTTC	CASSGDTAKNIQYF